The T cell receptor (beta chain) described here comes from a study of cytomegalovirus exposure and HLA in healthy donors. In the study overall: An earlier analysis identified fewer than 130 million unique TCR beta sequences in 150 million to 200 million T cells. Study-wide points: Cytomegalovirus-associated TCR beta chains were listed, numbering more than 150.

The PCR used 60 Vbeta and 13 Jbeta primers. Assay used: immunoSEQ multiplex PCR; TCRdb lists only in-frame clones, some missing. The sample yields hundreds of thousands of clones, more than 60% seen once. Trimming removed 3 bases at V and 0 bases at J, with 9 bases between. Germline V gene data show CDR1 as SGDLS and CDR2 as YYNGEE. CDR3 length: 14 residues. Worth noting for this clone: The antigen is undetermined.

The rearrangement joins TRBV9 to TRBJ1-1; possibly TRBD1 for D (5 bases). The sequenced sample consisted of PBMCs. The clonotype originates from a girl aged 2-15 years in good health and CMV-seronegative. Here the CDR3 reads CASSAGLMNTEAFF. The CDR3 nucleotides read TGTGCCAGCAGCGCGGGACTCATGAACACTGAAGCTTTCTTT.